What follows is one T cell receptor (beta chain) and its context. This clonotype was seen only a few times. Its antigen is unknown. Base qualities are not at hand, and no much larger clone is one base apart. Trimming takes 0 bases off V and 6 bases off J; junction bases not matched to a gene: 12. The CDR3 covers 17 residues, taking in both the cysteine and the phenylalanine. Only the CDR3 DNA stays, 51 bases, in frame from base 1. Reading the germline V gene gives CDR1 LGHNA and CDR2 YSLEER. Instrument on record: Illumina Genome Analyzer IIx. The raw public data were reprocessed by TCRdb itself: fastp quality trimming at Q25, MiXCR clonotype calling, in-frame beta chains only. Each entry is one CDR3 protein sequence, shown with its most common DNA and genes. Within this sample are nearly 15,000 distinct CDR3 sequences, with approximately 37% of them counted one time only. The top ten hold about 16% of the sample.

This record belongs to a study (dated by TCRdb to the early 2010s). Specimen: blood. The rearranged segments are TRBV4-3 and TRBJ2-7; 9 central nucleotides agree with TRBD2. The origin of this receptor is a human donor. The sequenced DNA is TGCGCCAGCAGCCAAGAAGGGTTCGGCGGGAGGGCCCGCGAGCAGTACTTC. Its translation is CASSQEGFGGRAREQYF.